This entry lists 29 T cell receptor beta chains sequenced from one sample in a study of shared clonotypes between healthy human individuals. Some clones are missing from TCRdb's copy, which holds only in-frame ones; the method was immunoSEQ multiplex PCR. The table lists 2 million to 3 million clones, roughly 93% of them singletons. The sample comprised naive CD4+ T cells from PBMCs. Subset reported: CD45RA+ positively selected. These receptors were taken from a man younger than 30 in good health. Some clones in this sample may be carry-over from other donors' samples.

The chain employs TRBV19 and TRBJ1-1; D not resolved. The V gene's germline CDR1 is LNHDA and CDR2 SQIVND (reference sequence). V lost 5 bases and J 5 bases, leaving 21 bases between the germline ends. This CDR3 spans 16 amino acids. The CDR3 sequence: CASSYPTGRASTEAFF. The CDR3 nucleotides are TGTGCCAGTAGTTACCCGACGGGAAGGGCGAGTACTGAAGCTTTCTTT.

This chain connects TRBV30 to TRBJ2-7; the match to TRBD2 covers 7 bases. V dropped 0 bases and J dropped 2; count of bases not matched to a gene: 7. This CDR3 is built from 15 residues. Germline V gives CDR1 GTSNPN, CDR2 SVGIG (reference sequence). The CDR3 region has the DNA TGTGCCTGGAGTGTAGGTCTAGCGGTCGCCTACGAGCAGTACTTC. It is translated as CAWSVGLAVAYEQYF.

Here the CDR3 reads CASSLGPKTSYEQYF. The CDR3 coding sequence is TGTGCCAGCAGCTTGGGTCCTAAAACGTCCTACGAGCAGTACTTC. V is TRBV5-4 and J is TRBJ2-7, with D unclear. Germline V gives CDR1 SGHNT, CDR2 YYREEE (reference sequence). Trimming took off 0 bases at V and 1 base at J, with 11 bases between the two ends. CDR3 length equals 15 residues.

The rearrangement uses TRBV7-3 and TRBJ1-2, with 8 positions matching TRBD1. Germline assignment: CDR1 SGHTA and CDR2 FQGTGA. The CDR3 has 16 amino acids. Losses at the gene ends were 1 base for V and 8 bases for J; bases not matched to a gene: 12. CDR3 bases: TGTGCCAGCAGCTTAATGGGACAGGCCAAGGCAGGAGGCTACACCTTC. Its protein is CASSLMGQAKAGGYTF.

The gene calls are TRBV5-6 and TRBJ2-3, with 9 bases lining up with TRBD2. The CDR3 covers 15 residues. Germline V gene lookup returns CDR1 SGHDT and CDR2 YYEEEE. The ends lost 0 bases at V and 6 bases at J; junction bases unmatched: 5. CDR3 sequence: CASSLELAGADTQYF. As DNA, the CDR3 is TGTGCCAGCAGCTTGGAGTTAGCGGGAGCGGATACGCAGTATTTT.

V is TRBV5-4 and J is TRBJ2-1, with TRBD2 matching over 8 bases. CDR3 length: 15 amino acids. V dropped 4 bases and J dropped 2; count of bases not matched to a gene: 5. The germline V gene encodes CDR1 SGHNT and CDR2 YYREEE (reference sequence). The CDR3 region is CASSVGLVTYNEQFF. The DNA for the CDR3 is TGTGCCAGCAGCGTGGGACTAGTCACCTACAATGAGCAGTTCTTC.

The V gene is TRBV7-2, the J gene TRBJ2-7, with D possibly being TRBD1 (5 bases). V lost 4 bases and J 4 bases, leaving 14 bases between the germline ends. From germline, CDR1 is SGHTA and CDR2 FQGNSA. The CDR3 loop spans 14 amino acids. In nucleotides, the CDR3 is TGTGCCAGCAGCTCCCAACCCCGACAGTACGAGCAGTACTTC. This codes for CASSSQPRQYEQYF.

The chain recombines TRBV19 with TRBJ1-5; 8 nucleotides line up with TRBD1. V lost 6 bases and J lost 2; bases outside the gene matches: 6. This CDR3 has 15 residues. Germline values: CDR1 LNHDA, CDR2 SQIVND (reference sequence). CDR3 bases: TGTGCCAGTAGGGCAGGGGGCACGGGCAATCAGCCCCAGCATTTT. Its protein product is CASRAGGTGNQPQHF.

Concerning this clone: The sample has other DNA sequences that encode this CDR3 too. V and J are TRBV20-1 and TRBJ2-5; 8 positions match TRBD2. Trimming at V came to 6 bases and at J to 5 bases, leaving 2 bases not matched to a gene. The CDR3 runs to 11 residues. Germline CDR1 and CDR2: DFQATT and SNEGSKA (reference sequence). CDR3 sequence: CSARGEETQYF. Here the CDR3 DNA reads TGCAGTGCGCGGGGGGAGGAGACCCAGTACTTC.

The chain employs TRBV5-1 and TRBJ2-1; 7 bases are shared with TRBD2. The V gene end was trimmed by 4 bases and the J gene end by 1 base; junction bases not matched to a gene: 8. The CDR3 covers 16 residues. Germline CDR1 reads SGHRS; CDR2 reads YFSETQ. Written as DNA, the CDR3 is TGCGCCAGCAGCCGAAGTTCTAGCGGTTCCTACAATGAGCAGTTCTTC. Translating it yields CASSRSSSGSYNEQFF. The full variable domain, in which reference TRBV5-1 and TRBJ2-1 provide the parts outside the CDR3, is KAGVTQTPRYLIKTRGQQVTLSCSPISGHRSVSWYQQTPGQGLQFLFEYFSETQRNKGNFPGRFSGRQFSNSRSEMNVSTLELGDSALYLCASSRSSSGSYNEQFFGPGTRLTVL.

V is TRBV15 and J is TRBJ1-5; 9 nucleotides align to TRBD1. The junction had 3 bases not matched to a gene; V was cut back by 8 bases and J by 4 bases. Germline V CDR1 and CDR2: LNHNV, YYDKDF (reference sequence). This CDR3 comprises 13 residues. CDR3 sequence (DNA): TGTGCCACCCACGGACAGGGGAATCAGCCCCAGCATTTT. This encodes CATHGQGNQPQHF.

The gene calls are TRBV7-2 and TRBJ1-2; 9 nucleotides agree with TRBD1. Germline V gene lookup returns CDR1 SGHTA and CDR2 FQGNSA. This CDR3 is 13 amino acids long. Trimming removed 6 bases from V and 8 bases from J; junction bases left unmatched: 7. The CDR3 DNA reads TGTGCCAGCAGTTGGGGACAGGGCGGCGGCTACACCTTC. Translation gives CASSWGQGGGYTF.

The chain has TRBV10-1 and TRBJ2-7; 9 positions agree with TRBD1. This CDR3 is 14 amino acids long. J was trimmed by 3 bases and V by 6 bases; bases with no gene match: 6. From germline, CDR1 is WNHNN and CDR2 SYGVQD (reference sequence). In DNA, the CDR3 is TGCGCCAGCAGGGATCAGACAGGGGGCTACGAGCAGTACTTC. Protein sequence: CASRDQTGGYEQYF.

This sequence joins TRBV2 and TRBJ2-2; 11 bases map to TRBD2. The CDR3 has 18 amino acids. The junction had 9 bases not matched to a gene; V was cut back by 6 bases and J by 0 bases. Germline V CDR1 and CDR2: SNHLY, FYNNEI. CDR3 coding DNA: TGTGCCAGCAGCGCCAGGGGACTAGCGGACGCGAACACCGGGGAGCTGTTTTTT. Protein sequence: CASSARGLADANTGELFF.

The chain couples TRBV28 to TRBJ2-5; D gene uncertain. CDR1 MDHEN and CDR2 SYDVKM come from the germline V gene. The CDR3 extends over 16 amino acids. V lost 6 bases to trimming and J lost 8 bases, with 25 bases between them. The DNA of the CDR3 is TGTGCCAGCAGCTCTCCTGCCGAGCTCCCGTCCACCACCCAGTACTTC. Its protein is CASSSPAELPSTTQYF.

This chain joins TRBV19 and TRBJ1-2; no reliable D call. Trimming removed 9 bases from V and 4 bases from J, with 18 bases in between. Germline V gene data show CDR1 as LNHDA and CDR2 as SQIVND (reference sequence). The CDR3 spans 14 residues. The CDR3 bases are TGTGCCAGCGGAACCTTCGGGTTAGTCTATGGCTACACCTTC. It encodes CASGTFGLVYGYTF.

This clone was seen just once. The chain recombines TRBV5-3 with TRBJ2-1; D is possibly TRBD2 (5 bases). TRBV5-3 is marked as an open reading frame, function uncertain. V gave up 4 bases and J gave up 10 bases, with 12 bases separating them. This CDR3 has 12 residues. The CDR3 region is CARSQTTREQFF. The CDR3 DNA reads TGTGCCAGAAGCCAGACTACGCGAGAGCAGTTCTTC.

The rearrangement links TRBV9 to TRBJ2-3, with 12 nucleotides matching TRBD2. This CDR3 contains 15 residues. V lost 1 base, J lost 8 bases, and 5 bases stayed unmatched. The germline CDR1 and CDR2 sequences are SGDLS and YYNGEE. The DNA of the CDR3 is TGTGCCAGCAGCGTACGACTAGCGGGAGTGGGTACGCAGTATTTT. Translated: CASSVRLAGVGTQYF.

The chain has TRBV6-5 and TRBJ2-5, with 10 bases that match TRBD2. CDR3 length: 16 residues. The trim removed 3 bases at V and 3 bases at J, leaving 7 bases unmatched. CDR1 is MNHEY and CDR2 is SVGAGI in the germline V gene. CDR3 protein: CASSYRLAGAEETQYF. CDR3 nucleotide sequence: TGTGCCAGCAGTTATAGGCTAGCGGGAGCCGAAGAGACCCAGTACTTC.

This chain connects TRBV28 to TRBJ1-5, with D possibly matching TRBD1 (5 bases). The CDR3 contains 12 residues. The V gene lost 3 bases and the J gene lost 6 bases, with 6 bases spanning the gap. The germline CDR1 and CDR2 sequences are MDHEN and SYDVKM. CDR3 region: CASSFGGQPQHF. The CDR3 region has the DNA TGTGCCAGCAGTTTCGGGGGTCAGCCCCAGCATTTT.

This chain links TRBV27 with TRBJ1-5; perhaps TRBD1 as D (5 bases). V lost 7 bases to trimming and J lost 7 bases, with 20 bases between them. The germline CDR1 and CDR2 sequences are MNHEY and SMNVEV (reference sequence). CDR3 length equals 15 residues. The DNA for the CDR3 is TGTGCCAGCATTAAACTCAGGGCGGCGAGCCAGCCCCAGCATTTT. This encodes CASIKLRAASQPQHF.

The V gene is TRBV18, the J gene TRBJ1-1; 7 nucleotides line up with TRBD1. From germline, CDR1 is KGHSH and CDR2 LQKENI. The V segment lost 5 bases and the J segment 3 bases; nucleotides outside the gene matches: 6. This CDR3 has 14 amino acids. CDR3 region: CASSADRAYTEAFF. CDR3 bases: TGTGCCAGCTCAGCTGACAGGGCATACACTGAAGCTTTCTTT. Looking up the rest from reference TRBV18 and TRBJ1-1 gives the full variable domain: NAGVMQNPRHLVRRRGQEARLRCSPMKGHSHVYWYRQLPEEGLKFMVYLQKENIIDESGMPKERFSAEFPKEGPSILRIQQVVRGDSAAYFCASSADRAYTEAFFGQGTRLTVV.

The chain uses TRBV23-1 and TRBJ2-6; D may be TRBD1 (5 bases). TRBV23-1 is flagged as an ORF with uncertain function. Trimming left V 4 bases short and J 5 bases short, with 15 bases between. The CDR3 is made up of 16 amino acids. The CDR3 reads CASSRVQGPRANVLTF. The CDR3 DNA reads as TGCGCCAGCAGTCGGGTTCAGGGTCCGCGGGCCAACGTCCTGACTTTC.

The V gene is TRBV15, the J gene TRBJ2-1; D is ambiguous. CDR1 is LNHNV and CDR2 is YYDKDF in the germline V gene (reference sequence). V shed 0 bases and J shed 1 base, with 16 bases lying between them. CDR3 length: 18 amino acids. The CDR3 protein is CATSRDRSGTPSYNEQFF. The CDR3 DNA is TGTGCCACCAGCAGAGATAGATCCGGTACACCTTCCTACAATGAGCAGTTCTTC.

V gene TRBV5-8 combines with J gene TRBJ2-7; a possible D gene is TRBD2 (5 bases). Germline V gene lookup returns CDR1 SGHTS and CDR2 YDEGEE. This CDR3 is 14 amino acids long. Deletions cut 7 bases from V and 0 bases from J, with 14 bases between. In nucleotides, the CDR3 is TGTGCCAGCCTCTATGCGGGTGCCTCCTACGAGCAGTACTTC. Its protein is CASLYAGASYEQYF.

The CDR3 region has the DNA TGTGCCAGCAGCGTGGGCGAGGAGCAGTACTTC. Translating it yields CASSVGEEQYF. The chain combines TRBV14 with TRBJ2-7; D not certain. Per germline, CDR1 SGHDN and CDR2 FVKESK. V was trimmed by 5 bases and J by 7 bases, leaving 9 bases between them. The CDR3 has 11 amino acids. Complete variable domain (other parts from reference TRBV14 and TRBJ2-7): EAGVTQFPSHSVIEKGQTVTLRCDPISGHDNLYWYRRVMGKEIKFLLHFVKESKQDESGMPNNRFLAERTGGTYSTLKVQPAELEDSGVYFCASSVGEEQYFGPGTRLTVT.

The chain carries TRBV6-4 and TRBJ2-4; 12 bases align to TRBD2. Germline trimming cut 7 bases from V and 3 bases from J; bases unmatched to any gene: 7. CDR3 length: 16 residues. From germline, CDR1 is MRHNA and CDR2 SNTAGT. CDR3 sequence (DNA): TGTGCCAGCAACGGACTAGCGGGAAGGGACAAAAACATTCAGTACTTC. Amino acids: CASNGLAGRDKNIQYF.

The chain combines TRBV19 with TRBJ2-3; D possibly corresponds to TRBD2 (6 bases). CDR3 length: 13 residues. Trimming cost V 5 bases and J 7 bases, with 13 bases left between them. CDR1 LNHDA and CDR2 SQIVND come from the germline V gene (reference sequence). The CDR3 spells CASSLPGRYTQYF. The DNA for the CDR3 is TGTGCCAGTAGTCTTCCGGGGAGGTATACGCAGTATTTT.

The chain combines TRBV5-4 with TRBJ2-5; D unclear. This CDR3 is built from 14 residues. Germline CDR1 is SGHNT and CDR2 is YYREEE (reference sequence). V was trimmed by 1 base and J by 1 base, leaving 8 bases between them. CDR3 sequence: CASSLWSGQETQYF. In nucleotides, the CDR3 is TGTGCCAGCAGCTTGTGGTCGGGCCAAGAGACCCAGTACTTC.